One and the same sample provided the 13 T cell receptor beta chains below, sequenced in a study of identical twins. Each CDR3 protein gets one entry after TCRdb re-called the 5' RACE reads with MiXCR. The data show 700,000 or so distinct CDR3 sequences, about 20% seen once. This same sample was also taken into another study, of T cells expressing NK-cell markers.

Source material: PBMCs. The receptors here all came from a woman aged 18-29 years in good health.

This clonotype occurred many times. The V and J genes are TRBV7-8 and TRBJ2-7; D is possibly TRBD1 (6 bases). CDR1 is SGHVS, CDR2 FQNEAQ, per germline. The V end was cut by 0 bases, the J end by 3 bases, with 12 bases between. This CDR3 region has 15 residues. This chain's CDR3 is CASSLALGHNYEQYF. The CDR3 DNA reads TGTGCCAGCAGCTTAGCCCTGGGACATAACTACGAGCAGTACTTC.

The CDR3 DNA is TGCGCCAGCAAGAAGGGAAATGAAGCTTTCTTT. It codes for CASKKGNEAFF. The chain employs TRBV5-1 and TRBJ1-1; D is unresolved. V lost 6 bases, J lost 7 bases, and 10 bases lay in between. The V gene's germline CDR1 is SGHRS and CDR2 YFSETQ. This CDR3 is built from 11 residues.

This clonotype has at least ten counts. One end of the junction does not line up with germline, which may come from a read error. V usage is TRBV5-1 and J usage is TRBJ2-3; no firm D call. This CDR3 region has 12 residues. Germline-derived CDR1 and CDR2 are SGHRS and YFSETQ. The CDR3 nucleotides are TGTGCCAGCAGCTTAGTGGGAGATACGCAGTATTTT. Translating it yields CASSLVGDTQYF.

This rearrangement joins TRBV20-1 to TRBJ2-7; D perhaps matches TRBD2 (6 bases). With 3 bases removed from V and 5 bases from J, the gap between germline ends came to 11 bases. This CDR3 is built from 12 residues. Germline V gene lookup returns CDR1 DFQATT and CDR2 SNEGSKA (reference sequence). In DNA, the CDR3 is TGCAGTGCTAGGGGGGACTTCCACGAGCAGTACTTC. It translates to CSARGDFHEQYF.

The J gene is TRBJ2-5, the V gene TRBV4-2; perhaps TRBD2 as D (5 bases). Trimming removed 1 base at V and 7 bases at J, with 13 bases between. CDR3 length: 14 residues. The V gene's germline CDR1 is LGHNA and CDR2 YNFKEQ. This CDR3 is CASSQGADAGTQYF. The CDR3 DNA reads as TGTGCCAGCAGCCAAGGGGCGGACGCGGGGACCCAGTACTTC.

This rearrangement joins TRBV20-1 to TRBJ1-6, with 9 positions matching TRBD1. CDR3 length: 15 amino acids. From germline, CDR1 is DFQATT and CDR2 SNEGSKA (reference sequence). V lost 7 bases to trimming and J lost 3 bases; unmatched junction nucleotides: 7. The CDR3 sequence is CSVGRDRVYNSPLHF. Here the CDR3 DNA reads TGCAGTGTAGGCCGGGACAGGGTCTATAATTCACCCCTCCACTTT.

The table lists this clonotype with many counts. The rearrangement joins TRBV20-1 to TRBJ2-1; D may be TRBD1 or TRBD2 (5 bases each). The germline V gene has CDR1 DFQATT and CDR2 SNEGSKA (reference sequence). This CDR3 has 16 residues. With 1 base removed from V and 3 bases from J, the gap between germline ends came to 16 bases. In nucleotides, the CDR3 is TGCAGTGCTAGAGCCCGGTCTTGGGGGAGCTACAATGAGCAGTTCTTC. Encoded protein: CSARARSWGSYNEQFF.

The CDR3 DNA is TGTGCCAGCAGCTTAGAACTAGCGGGAGCAGGAGAGACCCAGTACTTC. Translating it yields CASSLELAGAGETQYF. The chain carries TRBV11-2 and TRBJ2-5, with 11 bases that match TRBD2. The J segment lost 4 bases and the V segment lost 0 bases, leaving 4 bases of the junction unmatched. The CDR3 runs to 16 residues. Germline assignment: CDR1 SGHAT and CDR2 FQNNGV. The variable domain in full, with the rest retrieved from reference TRBV11-2 and TRBJ2-5, is EAGVAQSPRYKIIEKRQSVAFWCNPISGHATLYWYQQILGQGPKLLIQFQNNGVVDDSQLPKDRFSAERLKGVDSTLKIQPAKLEDSAVYLCASSLELAGAGETQYFGPGTRLLVL.

This clonotype has more than one count but fewer than ten. This sequence joins TRBV11-1 and TRBJ2-3; D not resolved. The ends were cut back, 5 bases at V and 6 bases at J, with 12 bases in the middle. Germline V CDR1 and CDR2: SGHAT, FQDESV (reference sequence). This CDR3 comprises 13 residues. CDR3 in amino acids: CASSGSHRDTQYF. The CDR3 nucleotides read TGTGCCAGCAGCGGGTCCCATAGGGATACGCAGTATTTT.

The chain joins TRBV20-1 to TRBJ2-1; TRBD2 aligns across 9 bases. Germline V gives CDR1 DFQATT, CDR2 SNEGSKA (reference sequence). The CDR3 is 14 residues long. After removal of 0 bases from V and 9 bases from J, the junction contained 6 bases not matched to a gene. CDR3 region: CSAREGGGASEQFF. CDR3 nucleotides: TGCAGTGCTAGAGAAGGCGGGGGGGCGAGTGAGCAGTTCTTC.

This chain links TRBV20-1 with TRBJ1-4; D unclear. This CDR3 region has 15 residues. Trimming took 0 bases from V and 0 from J, leaving 8 bases between them. From germline, CDR1 is DFQATT and CDR2 SNEGSKA (reference sequence). In DNA form, the CDR3 reads TGCAGTGCTAGAGATGCTCAGTCAACTAATGAAAAACTGTTTTTT. Translated, it gives CSARDAQSTNEKLFF.

There are many counts of this clonotype. The chain is built from TRBV12-3 or TRBV12-4 and TRBJ1-2; a possible D gene is TRBD1 (6 bases). V shed 7 bases and J shed 7 bases, with 16 bases lying between them. The CDR3 has 13 amino acids. The CDR3 DNA sequence: TGTGCCAGCAACCAACAGGGTTGGGGTGGCTACACCTTC. It translates to CASNQQGWGGYTF.

The chain carries TRBV5-5 and TRBJ1-1, with D unclear. The V end lost 0 bases, the J end lost 1 base, and 13 bases lay between the germline ends. Germline values: CDR1 SGHKS, CDR2 YYEKEE (reference sequence). The CDR3 is 16 residues long. The DNA of the CDR3 is TGTGCCAGCAGCTTGGTTATAGGACGGAGGAACACTGAAGCTTTCTTT. This sequence encodes CASSLVIGRRNTEAFF.